This T cell receptor (beta chain) was captured by sequencing in a study of cytomegalovirus exposure and HLA in healthy donors (dated by TCRdb to about 2017). About the investigation overall: An earlier analysis of 587 of the donors reported approximately 270 Gb of sequence data and roughly 100 million unique TCR beta sequences from some 180 million T cells. The later analysis used no new phenotypic data to find candidate immune exposures, relying instead on TCR beta sequences and their occurrence across donors. About five DR-DQ haplotypes were handled as single units for association and clustering, since linkage in the cohort was strong. Across approximately 420 genotyped donors of the cohort, an average of about 240,000 unique TCR beta nucleotide sequences per donor were sequenced, and roughly 20% of those sequences were non-productive. In an earlier analysis of 550 to 700 of the donors, high-throughput TCR beta sequencing was used to judge whether each TCR beta V gene segment behaved as functional or pseudogenic. Every discovery cohort repertoire had been produced on one sequencing platform. Typing coverage differed by locus: A, B, C, DRB1 and DQB1 were typed in roughly 620-630 donors, DQA1 in roughly 510, DPA1 in over 600, and DPB1 in 400 to 490. To predict cytomegalovirus infection status, the study brought together high-throughput TCR immunosequencing, statistical association of individual TCRs with disease status, and machine learning. Roughly 300 gigabases of sequencing data and tens of millions of unique TCR sequences were included in an early release covering 500 to 750 HLA-typed donors. Class I and class II HLA loci were covered by the typing at four-digit resolution. In addition to the first cohort of around 670 subjects, a separate validation cohort of 120 different subjects was used. Using immunosequencing, the study profiled T cell repertoires from some 670 subjects and related those repertoires to cytomegalovirus serostatus. In a later analysis, previously published TCR beta repertoires from several hundred donors were re-analyzed and high-resolution HLA genotyping was added so that TCR occurrence patterns could be studied. A later genetic analysis used genome-wide SNP genotypes for about 65% of the 666 donors, treating that subset as a discovery cohort. The study aimed to test whether signatures of past pathogen exposure could be identified by cataloging public T cell receptors. Among the roughly 400 genotyped donors, under 90% belonged to the genetic ancestry cluster associated with self-reported Caucasian donors. Donor age, sex, ethnicity and CMV serostatus were compiled alongside the repertoire data.

The cohort consisted of 600 to 700 healthy bone marrow donors. All cohort members were sampled while nominally healthy, although unrecorded immune exposures were likely present. The donor tested CMV seronegative, placing the donor among the roughly 350 seronegative members of the cohort. Every donor gave a peripheral blood sample, and the peripheral blood mononuclear cells from that sample were used for TCR beta sequencing. Genomic DNA was extracted from the blood cell samples with the Qiagen DNeasy Blood Extraction Kit. V is pruned by 1 base and J by 3 bases, leaving 4 bases of the junction without a gene match. There are 15 amino acids in the CDR3, from cysteine to phenylalanine inclusive. The kept DNA is CDR3 alone, 45 bases in frame from the first base. From the germline V gene, CDR1 is SQVTM and CDR2 is ANQGSEA. The paper's findings and limits, for the study overall: In a later analysis, HLA-associated TCR beta chains were found to be more clonally expanded and to have lower generation probabilities than equally common non-associated chains. A total of 150 to 200 TCR beta chains were listed by the study as associated with cytomegalovirus. A later genetic analysis reported fewer N-insertions in productive TCRs among donors in an Asian-associated ancestry cluster than the roughly 620-donor mean. A group of highly shared sequence variants was considered likely to be a technical artifact of the sequencing pipeline. The presence/absence analyses assumed that sequencing depth was roughly uniform across donors, and that assumption may not be true. The 87-base-pair reads could not distinguish some IMGT-functional V segments, including TRBV6-2 and TRBV6-3, so those segments were excluded. Cytomegalovirus status was reported to be diagnosed by the classifier with high specificity and sensitivity in both the original and validation cohorts. In a later analysis, several top co-occurrence clusters were reported to appear linked to parvovirus B19, influenza, CMV and Epstein-Barr virus. When HLA alleles, especially DR and DQ, strongly co-occurred, attributing TCR associations to individual alleles was difficult. Fewer than 20 rarely observed V segments, including chromosome 9 orphons, were excluded from the earlier analysis of approximately 500 of the donors because counts were too low. Linkage disequilibrium might explain the correlated functional status among segregating V segments, but an unknown experimental factor could not be ruled out. A later analysis found that most CMV-associated TCR beta chains appeared HLA-restricted, with HLA associations seemingly driven largely by CMV exposure. Across donors, most TCR sequences were observed very rarely, whereas some public TCRs were present in many individuals. A further reported finding was that TCR beta sequences accurately predicted the HLA-A and HLA-B alleles for most subjects in the first cohort. In vitro tests confirmed that a few of the cytomegalovirus-associated TCR beta chains recognize cytomegalovirus antigens. In a later analysis, 15,000 to 20,000 TCR beta sequences were associated with specific HLA alleles at a false discovery rate of 0.05. In a later analysis, TCR association rates were found to vary across HLA loci, with the most associated TCRs seen for DRB1 alleles and the fewest for HLA-C alleles. V-gene and J-gene trimming of TCR beta chains was associated with a missense DCLRE1C variant in a later genetic analysis, and the association was replicated in an independent cohort. Because HLA typing was unavailable for some donors at each locus, only the typed subset was used in association tests. Immune exposure information for the cohort was limited to CMV serostatus. This cohort had only TCR beta chains sequenced, and the lack of alpha or paired-chain data limited which features could be detected. The authors suggested that the approach could potentially be extended to other disease states and immunological phenotypes. Broadly in line with IMGT annotations, most TCR beta V segments showed up in productive rearrangements about 90% or about 30% of the time in an earlier analysis of about 500 of the donors.

Library method: the immunoSEQ multiplex PCR assay. For the multiplex PCR, a mixture combining 60 forward primers for TCR Vbeta segments and 13 reverse primers for TCR Jbeta segments was used. The CDR3 region of rearranged TCR beta genes was amplified from genomic DNA with a multiplex PCR assay. The Illumina HiSeq System was used to sequence the amplified TCR beta libraries as 87-base-pair reads. Under the source paper's analysis protocol: A later analysis counted some 74 million unique TCR beta chains across the 650 to 800 repertoires, and approximately 11 million of these chains were shared by at least two donors. Raw reads were error-corrected and collapsed into unique sequences by a nearest-neighbor algorithm in which closely related sequences were merged to remove PCR and sequencing errors. To assign V, D and J gene segments, CDR3 sequences were aligned to IMGT reference sequences. For a sequence to be retained, a match of at least six nucleotides was required to both a V gene segment and a J gene segment. Rearrangements were called productive when the CDR3 lacked stop codons and stayed in frame with V and J; all others were non-productive. Following IMGT convention, CDR3 was defined as the stretch from the second conserved V-encoded cysteine to the conserved J-encoded phenylalanine. The earlier analysis of about 610 of the donors excluded any sequence lacking an unambiguous match to a single V gene segment. In an earlier analysis of some 590 of the donors, V segments were called functional above 56.7% productive rearrangements and were called segregating when the between-donor standard deviation exceeded 5%. A statistical classification framework was built for diagnosing cytomegalovirus status from the catalog of TCR beta chain sequences. In a later analysis, V and J genes were assigned by comparing TCR nucleotide sequences against IMGT/GENE-DB human TR gene sequences. A later analysis assigned CDR3 sequences and most-parsimonious VDJ recombination scenarios with the TCRdist pipeline. In a later analysis, each TCR beta chain was defined by its CDR3 amino acid sequence together with its V-gene family, and reads without a unique V-gene family were excluded. A later analysis removed 592 highly shared, low-generation-probability nucleotide sequences to deal with suspected cross-contamination and a sequencing artifact. In a later analysis, a clonal expansion index for each public chain was calculated from normalized within-repertoire ranks of inferred template counts. In a later analysis, generation probabilities were computed using a VDJ recombination model fitted to out-of-frame rearrangements, and the results were checked against IGoR. A later analysis scored TCR-TCR, TCR-HLA and TCR-CMV co-occurrence with hypergeometric tests, applying a repertoire-size bias correction to TCR pairs. In a later analysis, false discovery rates were estimated by permuting HLA or CMV assignments 20 times. A later analysis grouped co-occurring TCRs with DBSCAN, adding TCRdist sequence similarity when clustering within HLA-allele-positive subsets. For co-occurrence clustering, repertoires with fewer than 30,000 or more than 120,000 public chains were excluded, along with about five repertoires with anomalous nucleotide sharing. Held by TCRdb, this immuneACCESS table contains in-frame sequences only and omits some clones. Under half of the omission traces to an unresolved V gene where checked; the cause of the rest is unknown. D and trimming come from the DNA, and the V and J calls and clone size come from that table. The sample includes approximately 170,000 clones, with roughly four fifths observed a single time. Together, the top ten hold roughly 1.4% of the sample.

Turning to this clone: What antigen it recognizes has not been identified. Base quality data are lacking; no much larger clone is found one base away.

The sequence derives from a man in his forties in good health and CMV-seronegative. The chain couples TRBV29-1 to TRBJ1-1; 11 junctional bases match TRBD1. Sequencing was performed on PBMCs. The base sequence is TGCAGCGTTGAAGGGACAGGGGGCAAGGACACTGAAGCTTTCTTT. The encoded protein is CSVEGTGGKDTEAFF.